This note documents a single TCR beta chain sequence. With 7 bases clipped from V and 6 bases from J, the junction kept 9 bases outside the gene matches. CDR1 and CDR2 from the germline V gene are SNHLY and FYNNEI. This CDR3 spans 14 amino acids. The record originates from a study of blood T cell repertoires in COVID-19. Looking at the study overall: Acute and convalescent COVID-19 samples came from the United States, Italy and Spain. T cells, B-cell-depleted T cells, or PBMCs provided the cDNA or gDNA that served as material.

As handled by the study authors: Estimation of nucleated cell counts was performed using reference gene primer amplification. Sequencing was performed with immunoSEQ multiplex PCR; in TCRdb, only in-frame clones are kept and a portion is missing. That table is the source of V, J and clone size, and D and trimming were worked out from the DNA. Of about 160,000 clones in the sample, 82% are singletons; the top ten hold about 10%. Input material: peripheral blood. This rearrangement joins TRBV2 to TRBJ2-1; 7 bases fit TRBD2. The receptor was derived from an elderly woman with active or convalescent COVID-19. The CDR3 nucleotides are TGTGCCAGCACAGCCGACGGGGGGACCAATGAGCAGTTCTTC. It translates to CASTADGGTNEQFF. The variable domain in full, with the rest retrieved from reference TRBV2 and TRBJ2-1, is EPEVTQTPSHQVTQMGQEVILRCVPISNHLYFYWYRQILGQKVEFLVSFYNNEISEKSEIFDDQFSVERPDGSNFTLKIRSTKLEDSAMYFCASTADGGTNEQFFGPGTRLTVL.